Presented here are 20 T cell receptor beta chains from one specimen sequenced in a study of cytomegalovirus exposure and HLA in healthy donors. The PCR made use of 60 Vbeta and 13 Jbeta primers. Profiled with immunoSEQ multiplex PCR; TCRdb holds only in-frame clones, not every one. The sample holds over 25,000 clones, 62% seen once. Source material: PBMCs. These receptors came from a male donor in good health and CMV-seropositive.

This clone came up once. The germline gene is not matched at one end of the junction; a read error may be the cause. This rearrangement joins TRBV7-7 to TRBJ1-3; 7 bases align to TRBD1. The V gene's germline CDR1 is SSHAT and CDR2 FNYEAQ (reference sequence). The CDR3 runs 15 residues. CDR3 amino acids: CASSAGQAGMGTIYF. CDR3 DNA sequence: TGTGCTAGCAGCGCCGGACAGGCTGGGATGGGCACCATATATTTT.

The gene calls are TRBV11-3 and TRBJ1-1, with 8 bases that match TRBD1. CDR3 length: 14 residues. The V gene's germline CDR1 is SGHNT and CDR2 YENEEA. V shed 5 bases and J 2 bases; nucleotides not matched to a gene: 4. The DNA of the CDR3 is TGTGCCAGCAGCCCAGACAGGGGAAACACTGAAGCTTTCTTT. This encodes CASSPDRGNTEAFF.

This rearrangement joins TRBV4-1 to TRBJ1-2; no clear D gene. The CDR3 sequence is 17 residues long. V lost 0 bases and J 4 bases, leaving 18 bases between the germline ends. Germline V gene lookup returns CDR1 MGHRA and CDR2 YSYEKL. CDR3 DNA: TGCGCCAGCAGCCAAGACGGCGGCCAGCGCGCACTCTATGGCTACACCTTC. It yields the protein CASSQDGGQRALYGYTF.

As for this clone: Sequence at one end of the junction differs from germline and may be a read error. The DNA for the CDR3 is TGTTCCAGCAGCTTGCCTCGTCGGGTTGGAAACACCATATATTTT. The encoded protein is CSSSLPRRVGNTIYF. V usage is TRBV7-9 and J usage is TRBJ1-3; D uncertain. Germline V lookup: CDR1 SEHNR, CDR2 FQNEAQ (reference sequence). The CDR3 consists of 15 residues.

The chain couples TRBV7-9 to TRBJ2-7, with TRBD2 identical over 14 bases. After removal of 10 bases from V and 4 bases from J, the junction contained 6 bases not matched to a gene. Germline V lookup: CDR1 SEHNR, CDR2 FQNEAQ (reference sequence). This CDR3 comprises 14 residues. The CDR3 here is CATGRLAGGYEQYF. The CDR3, as DNA: TGTGCCACCGGAAGACTAGCGGGAGGGTACGAGCAGTACTTC.

This clone was seen once. The V and J genes are TRBV2 and TRBJ2-3, with 10 bases that match TRBD2. From germline, CDR1 is SNHLY and CDR2 FYNNEI. The CDR3 extends over 17 amino acids. The V gene end was trimmed by 6 bases and the J gene end by 1 base; junction bases not matched to a gene: 10. The CDR3 nucleotides are TGTGCCAGCAGGAGACCCGGACTAGCGGACGGCACAGATACGCAGTATTTT. Protein product: CASRRPGLADGTDTQYF.

This clone has only one observation. The rearrangement joins TRBV4-1 to TRBJ1-5; D is perhaps TRBD1 (5 bases). CDR1 MGHRA and CDR2 YSYEKL come from the germline V gene. The CDR3 loop spans 14 amino acids. V lost 1 base, J lost 1 base, and 5 bases lay in between. The CDR3 loop reads CASSQGQSNQPQHF. The CDR3 bases are TGCGCCAGCAGCCAAGGACAGAGCAATCAGCCCCAGCATTTT.

This clone occurred once. Here the CDR3 DNA reads TGTGCCAGTAGTGGCGGGGGGTTGGGGAACACTGAAGCTTTCTTT. This gives the protein CASSGGGLGNTEAFF. The chain joins TRBV19 to TRBJ1-1; maybe TRBD1 (5 bases). CDR1 and CDR2 from the germline V gene are LNHDA and SQIVND (reference sequence). Trimming removed 5 bases at V and 1 base at J, with 14 bases between. The CDR3 sequence is 15 residues long.

The CDR3 region is CASRGLMTTYGYTF. DNA for the CDR3: TGCGCCAGCAGGGGGCTCATGACGACCTATGGCTACACCTTC. The V and J genes are TRBV5-1 and TRBJ1-2; maybe TRBD1 (5 bases). V was shortened by 5 bases and J by 4 bases, with 15 bases between the two germline ends. This CDR3 contains 14 residues. Germline-derived CDR1 and CDR2 are SGHRS and YFSETQ.

This chain links TRBV19 with TRBJ1-2, with D perhaps matching TRBD1 (5 bases). The V end lost 10 bases, the J end lost 2 bases, and 14 bases lay between the germline ends. Germline CDR1 and CDR2: LNHDA and SQIVND (reference sequence). The CDR3 has 13 residues. As DNA, the CDR3 is TGTGCCACCGCCCCGGGGGGGAACTATGGCTACACCTTC. It encodes CATAPGGNYGYTF. Based on the CDR3 plus reference TRBV19 and TRBJ1-2, the full variable domain is DGGITQSPKYLFRKEGQNVTLSCEQNLNHDAMYWYRQDPGQGLRLIYYSQIVNDFQKGDIAEGYSVSREKKESFPLTVTSAQKNPTAFYLCATAPGGNYGYTFGSGTRLTVV.

This chain connects TRBV25-1 to TRBJ1-1; 7 bases match TRBD1. CDR1 MGHDK and CDR2 SYGVNS come from the germline V gene. The V and J ends lost 0 bases and 5 bases, in that order; junction bases with no gene match: 6. CDR3 length: 15 residues. In DNA, the CDR3 is TGTGCCAGCAGTGAATACAGGACAGGCCGAACTGAAGCTTTCTTT. Its protein product is CASSEYRTGRTEAFF.

The J gene is TRBJ1-1, the V gene TRBV6-1; D remains unclear. The V gene lost 0 bases and the J gene lost 5 bases, with 10 bases spanning the gap. Germline V CDR1 and CDR2: MNHNS, SASEGT. The CDR3 is 14 amino acids. The CDR3 region is CASSEAQRATEAFF. For the CDR3, the DNA is TGTGCCAGCAGTGAAGCGCAGAGGGCTACTGAAGCTTTCTTT.

The chain links TRBV5-1 to TRBJ1-1, with TRBD1 identical over 9 bases. The J segment lost 0 bases and the V segment lost 4 bases, leaving 4 bases of the junction unmatched. Germline V gene sequence: CDR1 SGHRS, CDR2 YFSETQ. This CDR3 has 15 amino acids. For the CDR3, the DNA is TGCGCCAGCAGCAAGCGGACAGGGGTGAACACTGAAGCTTTCTTT. It yields the protein CASSKRTGVNTEAFF.

This clone was seen only a few times. V gene TRBV27 combines with J gene TRBJ1-5, with a weak D call TRBD1 (5 bases). This CDR3 region has 15 residues. Germline loops: CDR1 MNHEY, CDR2 SMNVEV (reference sequence). V lost 10 bases and J lost 3, with 19 bases in between. Here the CDR3 DNA reads TGTGCCACTAGGGACCGCGGGGGGTCCAATCAGCCCCAGCATTTT. As protein: CATRDRGGSNQPQHF.

This chain uses TRBV6-1 with TRBJ2-5, with TRBD2 identical over 12 bases. The ends lost 8 bases at V and 5 bases at J; junction bases unmatched: 6. The V gene's germline CDR1 is MNHNS and CDR2 SASEGT. The CDR3 loop spans 14 amino acids. In DNA form, the CDR3 reads TGTGCCAGCGGAACTAGCGGGGGGTTGGAGACCCAGTACTTC. It translates to CASGTSGGLETQYF.

V gene TRBV5-1 combines with J gene TRBJ2-4, with unresolved D. Germline CDR1 reads SGHRS; CDR2 reads YFSETQ. With 4 bases removed from V and 2 bases from J, the gap between germline ends came to 13 bases. The CDR3 extends over 15 amino acids. This CDR3 reads CASSPQSSSKNIQYF. As DNA, the CDR3 is TGCGCCAGCAGCCCTCAGTCGTCGTCCAAAAACATTCAGTACTTC. The variable domain in full, completed from reference TRBV5-1 and TRBJ2-4, reads KAGVTQTPRYLIKTRGQQVTLSCSPISGHRSVSWYQQTPGQGLQFLFEYFSETQRNKGNFPGRFSGRQFSNSRSEMNVSTLELGDSALYLCASSPQSSSKNIQYFGAGTRLSVL.

CDR3 amino acids: CASSFLLAGQETQYF. The CDR3, as DNA: TGTGCCAGCAGTTTCCTACTAGCGGGCCAAGAGACCCAGTACTTC. The chain employs TRBV6-5 and TRBJ2-5; 9 bases agree with TRBD2. V was pared by 4 bases and J by 1 base, with 4 bases of the junction left unmatched. This CDR3 region has 15 residues. In germline, CDR1 is MNHEY, CDR2 SVGAGI.

This chain's CDR3 is CASSWIGLGTEAFF. The CDR3 DNA is TGCGCCAGCAGCTGGATTGGACTAGGGACTGAAGCTTTCTTT. The chain couples TRBV5-1 to TRBJ1-1, with D unresolved. Trimming left V 3 bases short and J 5 bases short, with 14 bases between. From germline, CDR1 is SGHRS and CDR2 YFSETQ. CDR3 size: 14 residues.

The gene calls are TRBV7-3 and TRBJ1-5; TRBD1 aligns across 8 bases. The germline V gene encodes CDR1 SGHTA and CDR2 FQGTGA. This CDR3 has 13 residues. The V segment lost 5 bases and the J segment 7 bases; nucleotides outside the gene matches: 4. The CDR3 DNA follows: TGTGCCAGCAGCGAACAGGGGGGGCAGCCCCAGCATTTT. Its protein is CASSEQGGQPQHF.

The genes are TRBV6-5 and TRBJ2-1; no reliable D call. The V end lost 6 bases, the J end lost 5 bases, and 14 bases lay between the germline ends. This CDR3 comprises 14 residues. Germline lookup yields CDR1 MNHEY and CDR2 SVGAGI. CDR3 amino acids: CASRRSLRDNEQFF. The DNA of the CDR3 is TGTGCCAGCAGGAGATCGCTCCGGGACAATGAGCAGTTCTTC.